This T cell receptor beta chain was observed in a study of early T cells in non-severe SARS-CoV-2 infection (dated by TCRdb to about 2021). About the study as a whole: Because TCR sequencing was done on bulk RNA from unsorted whole blood, the alpha and beta chains could not be paired.

The germline V gene (reference sequence) specifies DFQATT as CDR1 and SNEGSKA as CDR2. The CDR3 has 18 amino acids, counting both end residues. CDR3 DNA is the only sequence kept; it has 54 bases, read in frame from the first base. V loses 1 base of germline sequence and J loses 4 bases, and the interval between the two ends is 24 bases. Broad study findings and their caveats: VDJdb matching was skewed toward anti-spike CD8 responses, so virus-specific expansions were likely underestimated and private and CD4 specificities were missed.

Libraries were made using 5' RACE. Data came from a NextSeq 500. To correct for sequencing error and PCR bias, the TCR library protocol tagged individual cDNA molecules with unique molecular identifiers. Sequencing covered both TCR alpha and beta chains, and within each sample the abundances of alpha and beta sequences were tightly co-correlated. The authors processed their data as follows. Decombinator V4 was used to perform V gene, J gene and CDR3 annotation of TCR sequences. TCRs were defined as expanded if a significant change between any two time points was detected under a Poisson model with p below 0.0001. TCR abundances were normalised to the total number of TCRs sequenced per sample and were expressed as counts per million. TRAV1-2 paired with TRAJ12, TRAJ20 or TRAJ33 defined MAIT TCRs, while TRAV10 paired with TRAJ18 defined iNKT TCRs. VDJdb, accessed 1 November 2021, was searched for CMV, EBV and SARS-CoV-2 annotated TCRs, excluding TCRs annotated for multiple antigens. The raw public data were reprocessed by TCRdb itself: fastp quality trimming at Q25, MiXCR clonotype calling, in-frame beta chains only. Rows matching on CDR3 protein sequence are summarized as one entry with the most common DNA and genes. What appears here as the V and J calls and clone size reflects TCRdb's work, not the paper's. For this sample the table gives over 70,000 distinct CDR3 sequences, of which about 14% were detected only once. Of the sample, 3.5% to 5% falls within the top ten clones.

This clonotype was counted only a few times. Which antigen it targets is not known. A read error is likely, as this CDR3 ends without the conserved phenylalanine or tryptophan. The study was a case-control design nested within a healthcare worker cohort in London, UK, with weekly nasopharyngeal swab PCR tests and blood sampling. Healthcare workers were recruited during the week of the UK lockdown, between 23 and 31 March 2020, and followed weekly for up to about 15 weeks. This TCR came from an adult who was a healthcare worker with PCR-confirmed SARS-CoV-2 infection or an uninfected control (not recorded which). The chain was built from TRBV20-1 and TRBJ2-3; 7 matching bases give a weak D call of TRBD1. The sequencing used whole blood, collected at baseline. Here the CDR3 is given as CSARGQGLTLGSSDTQYS. In nucleotide form, the sequence is TGCAGTGCTAGAGGACAGGGACTTACTCTCGGAAGTTCAGATACGCAGTATTCT.